This passage covers 4 T cell receptor beta chains from one sample sequenced in a study of HIV-infected patients and healthy controls. Whole blood was used without fractionation, so all unsorted peripheral T cells were included. cDNA was made from 500 ng RNA using alpha and beta constant primers. Each of the alpha and beta chains got its own library through chain-specific third strand synthesis with indices. TCRdb used MiXCR to reprocess the 5' RACE reads, holding one entry per CDR3 protein. Seen here are roughly 10,000 distinct CDR3 sequences, roughly 5.6% observed once, and the top ten hold about 14%. The sample consisted of blood, taken before antiretroviral therapy. These receptors were obtained from an adult with HIV infection.

The genes are TRBV7-8 and TRBJ2-3; D remains ambiguous. The CDR3 length is 16 residues. The V and J ends lost 0 bases and 0 bases respectively, with 10 bases between them. Germline V lookup: CDR1 SGHVS, CDR2 FQNEAQ. The CDR3 protein is CASSLAASPSTDTQYF. DNA of the CDR3: TGTGCCAGCAGCTTAGCAGCGTCTCCTAGCACAGATACGCAGTATTTT. The full variable domain, with the rest looked up from reference TRBV7-8 and TRBJ2-3, is GAGVSQSPRYKVAKRGQDVALRCDPISGHVSLFWYQQALGQGPEFLTYFQNEAQLDKSGLPSDRFFAERPEGSVSTLKIQRTQQEDSAVYLCASSLAASPSTDTQYFGPGTRLTVL.

At least ten counts were recorded for this clonotype. The gene calls are TRBV18 and TRBJ2-7; no firm D call. The germline CDR1 and CDR2 sequences are KGHSH and LQKENI. This CDR3 spans 14 amino acids. The V end was cut by 3 bases, the J end by 3 bases, with 12 bases between. The CDR3 DNA reads TGTGCCAGCTCACCCACTGTCTTGATCTACGAGCAGTACTTC. It translates to CASSPTVLIYEQYF.

Worth noting for this clonotype: This may be a read error: a much more frequent sequence differs by one nucleotide. The chain recombines TRBV4-2 with TRBJ2-5; 10 bases fit TRBD2. The CDR3 covers 15 residues. The germline gives CDR1 LGHNA, CDR2 YNFKEQ. The CDR3 DNA sequence: TGTGCCAGCAGCCAAGGGCTAGCGGGAGAGGAGATCCAGTACTTC. This gives the protein CASSQGLAGEEIQYF.

This clonotype has at least ten counts. The V and J genes are TRBV2 and TRBJ2-3, with D possibly being TRBD2 (6 bases). Looked up from germline, CDR1 is SNHLY and CDR2 is FYNNEI. This CDR3 contains 16 residues. The V end was cut by 3 bases, the J end by 6 bases, with 19 bases between. The CDR3 here is CASSDPSETSVDTQYF. For the CDR3, the DNA is TGTGCCAGCAGTGACCCTAGCGAGACTTCAGTGGATACGCAGTATTTT.